One sample yielded the 24 T cell receptor beta chains listed below, sequenced in a study of blood T cell repertoires in COVID-19. Generated by immunoSEQ multiplex PCR, the TCRdb table keeps only in-frame clones and is missing some. The sample records more than 300,000 clones, over 90% being singletons. The specimen was PBMCs or T cells enriched from blood (not recorded which). The receptors come from a young woman who had been exposed to COVID-19.

The chain couples TRBV6-5 to TRBJ2-1, with a possible D match to TRBD1 (5 bases). Per the germline V gene, CDR1 is MNHEY and CDR2 is SVGAGI. The CDR3 covers 14 residues. Between the trimmed V and J ends, which lost 5 bases and 4 bases, there was a span of 12 bases. This CDR3 is CASSQPPGYNEQFF. The CDR3 DNA sequence: TGTGCCAGCAGTCAACCGCCAGGGTACAATGAGCAGTTCTTC.

The chain recombines TRBV4-1 with TRBJ1-2; 7 bases line up with TRBD1. The V gene's germline CDR1 is MGHRA and CDR2 YSYEKL. The V and J ends lost 2 bases and 4 bases, in that order; junction bases with no gene match: 13. The length of the CDR3 is 17 residues. CDR3 sequence: CASSQNPRQGAVYGYTF. The CDR3 DNA follows: TGCGCCAGCAGCCAAAACCCCAGACAGGGTGCGGTCTATGGCTACACCTTC.

The chain joins TRBV30 to TRBJ2-1; TRBD1 agrees at 9 bases. Germline assignment: CDR1 GTSNPN and CDR2 SVGIG (reference sequence). The CDR3 length is 12 residues. CDR3 protein: CTLDRGWNEQFF. CDR3 in DNA: TGTACCTTGGACAGGGGATGGAATGAGCAGTTCTTC.

The chain carries TRBV3-1 (or the pseudogene TRBV3-2) and TRBJ1-6, with 7 bases lining up with TRBD1. This CDR3 contains 15 residues. J was trimmed by 7 bases and V by 5 bases; bases with no gene match: 8. Germline lookup yields CDR1 LGHDT and CDR2 YNNKEL (reference sequence). The CDR3 nucleotides read TGTGCCAGCAGCTCCCCGCCAGGGGGAAATTCACCCCTCCACTTT. Translation: CASSSPPGGNSPLHF.

The V call is TRBV5-1, the J call TRBJ2-3, with D possibly matching TRBD1 (7 bases). Trimming pared 4 bases from V and 2 bases from J, leaving 11 bases between. The germline CDR1 and CDR2 sequences are SGHRS and YFSETQ. The CDR3 covers 14 residues. CDR3 nucleotides: TGCGCCAGCAGCCAGGGGGACTTCACAGATACGCAGTATTTT. This codes for CASSQGDFTDTQYF.

The genes are TRBV24-1 and TRBJ1-5; no firm D call. The ends were cut back, 7 bases at V and 3 bases at J, with 6 bases in the middle. CDR3 length: 12 amino acids. Germline V gene data show CDR1 as KGHDR and CDR2 as SFDVKD. CDR3 region: CATSATNQPQHF. CDR3 DNA sequence: TGTGCCACCAGCGCTACCAATCAGCCCCAGCATTTT.

This chain uses TRBV28 with TRBJ1-5; 7 bases line up with TRBD1. CDR3 length: 15 amino acids. V was pared by 6 bases and J by 2 bases, with 7 bases of the junction left unmatched. The germline V gene encodes CDR1 MDHEN and CDR2 SYDVKM. Here the CDR3 DNA reads TGTGCCAGCAGACACAGGGGAAGCGGCAATCAGCCCCAGCATTTT. It encodes CASRHRGSGNQPQHF. Complete variable domain (other parts from reference TRBV28 and TRBJ1-5): DVKVTQSSRYLVKRTGEKVFLECVQDMDHENMFWYRQDPGLGLRLIYFSYDVKMKEKGDIPEGYSVSREKKERFSLILESASTNQTSMYLCASRHRGSGNQPQHFGDGTRLSIL.

The V and J genes are TRBV3-1 (or the pseudogene TRBV3-2) and TRBJ2-3, with no clear D. The CDR3 loop spans 15 amino acids. The V gene lost 0 bases and the J gene lost 6 bases, with 13 bases spanning the gap. Looked up from germline, CDR1 is LGHDT and CDR2 is YNNKEL (reference sequence). DNA for the CDR3: TGTGCCAGCAGCCAAGAATATTTGGTGGAGGATACGCAGTATTTT. This encodes CASSQEYLVEDTQYF.

This clone has just one count. The V and J genes are TRBV28 and TRBJ2-7; 8 nucleotides line up with TRBD1. CDR3 length: 16 amino acids. Germline V lookup: CDR1 MDHEN, CDR2 SYDVKM. The trim removed 1 base at V and 1 base at J, leaving 6 bases unmatched. The CDR3 is CASSLSSDRESYEQYF. Written as DNA, the CDR3 is TGTGCCAGCAGTTTATCCTCGGACAGGGAATCCTACGAGCAGTACTTC.

This clone was seen only once. V is TRBV24-1 and J is TRBJ1-3; D gene uncertain. Germline V gene data show CDR1 as KGHDR and CDR2 as SFDVKD. Trimming removed 4 bases at V and 3 bases at J, with 18 bases between. The CDR3 spans 17 residues. The CDR3, as DNA: TGTGCCACCAGTGACGCTGATAGGCGGCTTTTTGGAAACACCATATATTTT. This codes for CATSDADRRLFGNTIYF.

The rearrangement links TRBV24-1 to TRBJ2-1; 8 bases map to TRBD1. From germline, CDR1 is KGHDR and CDR2 SFDVKD. The CDR3 spans 14 residues. J was trimmed by 6 bases and V by 4 bases; bases with no gene match: 4. The CDR3, as DNA: TGTGCCACCAGTGAGAAGACAGGGGTCAATGAGCAGTTCTTC. Protein product: CATSEKTGVNEQFF.

As concerns this clone: This sample includes further DNA sequences coding for the same CDR3. The V gene is TRBV5-1, the J gene TRBJ2-7; 12 bases align to TRBD2. The V and J ends lost 4 bases and 2 bases, in that order; junction bases with no gene match: 4. Per the germline V gene, CDR1 is SGHRS and CDR2 is YFSETQ. The CDR3 is 15 residues long. The CDR3 loop reads CASSPTSGGTYEQYF. The CDR3 coding sequence is TGCGCCAGCAGCCCAACTAGCGGGGGGACCTACGAGCAGTACTTC. Complete variable domain (other parts from reference TRBV5-1 and TRBJ2-7): KAGVTQTPRYLIKTRGQQVTLSCSPISGHRSVSWYQQTPGQGLQFLFEYFSETQRNKGNFPGRFSGRQFSNSRSEMNVSTLELGDSALYLCASSPTSGGTYEQYFGPGTRLTVT.

In its sample, this clone was seen once. CDR3 bases: TGTGCCAGCAGCTCTATGGGACTTCAAGAGACCCAGTACTTC. Protein product: CASSSMGLQETQYF. This chain links TRBV7-2 with TRBJ2-5, with D tentatively TRBD2 (6 bases). The germline V gene has CDR1 SGHTA and CDR2 FQGNSA. Trimming cost V 4 bases and J 2 bases, with 11 bases left between them. This CDR3 has 14 amino acids.

This chain connects TRBV18 to TRBJ1-2; D possibly corresponds to TRBD1 (6 bases). The V and J ends lost 2 bases and 4 bases respectively, with 20 bases between them. Germline CDR1 is KGHSH and CDR2 is LQKENI. The CDR3 totals 17 residues. The CDR3 reads CASSPNRVSRGGYGYTF. CDR3 DNA sequence: TGTGCCAGCTCACCAAACAGGGTGTCAAGAGGGGGCTATGGCTACACCTTC.

The chain is built from TRBV5-1 and TRBJ1-2, with TRBD1 as a possible D gene (5 bases). CDR1 and CDR2 from the germline V gene are SGHRS and YFSETQ. This CDR3 contains 12 residues. Trimming removed 3 bases at V and 8 bases at J, with 11 bases between. Written as DNA, the CDR3 is TGCGCCAGCAGCTACGAAAGACAGGGCTACACCTTC. Translation: CASSYERQGYTF.

The V gene is TRBV7-2, the J gene TRBJ1-6, with 7 nucleotides matching TRBD1. The germline CDR1 and CDR2 sequences are SGHTA and FQGNSA. Losses at the gene ends were 3 bases for V and 8 bases for J; bases not matched to a gene: 7. The CDR3 spans 15 residues. The CDR3 sequence: CASSFRGDSYSPLHF. The CDR3 region has the DNA TGTGCCAGCAGCTTTAGGGGGGACAGTTATTCACCCCTCCACTTT. The variable domain in full, completed from reference TRBV7-2 and TRBJ1-6, reads GAGVSQSPSNKVTEKGKDVELRCDPISGHTALYWYRQSLGQGLEFLIYFQGNSAPDKSGLPSDRFSAERTGGSVSTLTIQRTQQEDSAVYLCASSFRGDSYSPLHFGNGTRLTVT.

V usage is TRBV7-2 and J usage is TRBJ1-2; no definite D call. Germline V gene sequence: CDR1 SGHTA, CDR2 FQGNSA. This CDR3 is built from 14 residues. Trimming took off 1 base at V and 6 bases at J, with 12 bases between the two ends. The DNA of the CDR3 is TGTGCCAGCAGCTTAGAATGGGCAGGCGATGGCTACACCTTC. The encoded protein is CASSLEWAGDGYTF.

The rearrangement links TRBV6-4 to TRBJ1-1, with D unresolved. Germline V gives CDR1 MRHNA, CDR2 SNTAGT. The CDR3 runs 14 residues. Trimming pared 6 bases from V and 1 base from J, leaving 12 bases between. The CDR3 sequence: CASRVRSGNTEAFF. The CDR3 nucleotides read TGTGCCAGCAGGGTTAGATCAGGGAACACTGAAGCTTTCTTT.

V gene TRBV5-1 combines with J gene TRBJ1-1; TRBD1 agrees at 8 bases. The V segment lost 2 bases and the J segment 1 base; nucleotides outside the gene matches: 4. The CDR3 has 15 amino acids. Per germline, CDR1 SGHRS and CDR2 YFSETQ. The CDR3 loop is CASSFWTGRNTEAFF. CDR3 sequence (DNA): TGCGCCAGCAGCTTCTGGACAGGGAGGAACACTGAAGCTTTCTTT.

The genes are TRBV12-3 or TRBV12-4 and TRBJ1-1, with D hard to call. The CDR3 length is 13 residues. Trimming removed 4 bases at V and 3 bases at J, with 9 bases between. The CDR3 reads CASSSGSYTEAFF. The DNA for the CDR3 is TGTGCCAGCAGTTCAGGCAGTTACACTGAAGCTTTCTTT.

The chain joins TRBV14 to TRBJ1-5, with a weak D call TRBD1 (6 bases). V was cut by 6 bases and J by 2 bases, with 14 bases left in between. The germline gives CDR1 SGHDN, CDR2 FVKESK. The CDR3 covers 15 residues. DNA for the CDR3: TGTGCCAGCAGTCCTGGGGGCTTGGGCAATCAGCCCCAGCATTTT. Protein sequence: CASSPGGLGNQPQHF.

The chain links TRBV5-4 to TRBJ2-4; 7 bases line up with TRBD2. The ends lost 3 bases at V and 4 bases at J; junction bases unmatched: 4. The CDR3 has 14 amino acids. Germline V gene sequence: CDR1 SGHNT, CDR2 YYREEE (reference sequence). The CDR3: CASSSQAGKNIQYF. For the CDR3, the DNA is TGTGCCAGCAGCTCGCAAGCGGGAAAAAACATTCAGTACTTC.

The V gene is TRBV5-4, the J gene TRBJ2-7; 10 bases map to TRBD2. This CDR3 has 14 amino acids. Looked up from germline, CDR1 is SGHNT and CDR2 is YYREEE (reference sequence). V lost 4 bases and J lost 0; bases outside the gene matches: 1. The CDR3 loop reads CASSLAGDSYEQYF. The CDR3 DNA reads TGTGCCAGCAGCCTAGCGGGAGACTCCTACGAGCAGTACTTC.

J is TRBJ2-4 and V is TRBV3-1 (or the pseudogene TRBV3-2), with D perhaps TRBD2 (6 bases). With 4 bases removed from V and 1 base from J, the gap between germline ends came to 14 bases. This CDR3 contains 16 residues. Germline V CDR1 and CDR2: LGHDT, YNNKEL (reference sequence). The CDR3 protein is CASSRWGGEAKNIQYF. In DNA form, the CDR3 reads TGTGCCAGCAGCCGCTGGGGCGGGGAGGCCAAAAACATTCAGTACTTC.